This T cell receptor beta chain derives from a study of T cells in Graves' hyperthyroidism and ophthalmopathy. This clonotype was found many times. Those with hyperthyroidism were 18 to 65 years old, newly diagnosed, and ill for under 2 months. Trimming left V 3 bases short and J 5 bases short, with 19 bases between. The CDR3 runs 16 residues. CDR1 is DFQATT and CDR2 is SNEGSKA in the germline V gene (reference sequence). RNA transcripts gave rise to amplified TCR beta CDR3 regions. The HTBI primer set was used in a first-round RT-PCR of the TCR CDR3. TCRdb passed the multiplex PCR reads through MiXCR, listing each CDR3 protein once. Seen here are around 280,000 distinct CDR3 sequences, roughly 14% observed once, and the top ten hold 7% to 8.5%.

The sequence was collected from a woman younger than 45 with Graves' hyperthyroidism that later progressed to Graves' ophthalmopathy. The sample comprised blood. The chain couples TRBV20-1 to TRBJ2-2, with D maybe TRBD2 (6 bases). CDR3 protein: CSARGGLGGVTGELFF. The CDR3 nucleotides read TGCAGTGCTAGGGGGGGTCTCGGCGGAGTAACCGGGGAGCTGTTTTTT.